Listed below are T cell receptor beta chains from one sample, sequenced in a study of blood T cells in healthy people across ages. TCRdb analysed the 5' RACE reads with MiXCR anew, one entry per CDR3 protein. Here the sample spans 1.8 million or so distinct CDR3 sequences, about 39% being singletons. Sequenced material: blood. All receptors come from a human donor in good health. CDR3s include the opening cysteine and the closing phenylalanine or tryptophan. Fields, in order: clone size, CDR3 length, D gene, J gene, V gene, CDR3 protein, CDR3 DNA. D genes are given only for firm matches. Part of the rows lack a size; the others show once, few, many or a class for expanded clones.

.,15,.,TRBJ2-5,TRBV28,CASSLLGTNQETQYF,TGTGCCAGCAGTTTATTGGGCACAAATCAAGAGACCCAGTACTTC
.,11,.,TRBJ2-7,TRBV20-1,CSAPKIGEQYF,TGCAGTGCTCCGAAAATCGGCGAGCAGTACTTC
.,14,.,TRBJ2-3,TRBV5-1,CASSLGQPADTRYF,TGCGCCAGCAGCTTGGGACAGCCGGCAGATACGCGGTATTTT
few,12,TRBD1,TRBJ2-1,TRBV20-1,CSAGGQGYEQFF,TGCAGTGCAGGAGGACAGGGGTATGAGCAGTTCTTC
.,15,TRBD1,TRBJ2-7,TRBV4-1,CASSHMTGGRGEQYF,TGCGCCAGCAGCCACATGACAGGGGGAAGAGGCGAGCAGTACTTC
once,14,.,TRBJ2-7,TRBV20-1,CSASAPGLNYEQYF,TGCAGTGCTTCAGCACCGGGCCTCAACTACGAGCAGTACTTC
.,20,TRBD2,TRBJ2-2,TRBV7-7,CASSSRHPGLAGAVTGELFF,TGTGCTAGCAGCTCAAGACACCCGGGACTAGCGGGGGCCGTCACCGGGGAGCTGTTTTTT
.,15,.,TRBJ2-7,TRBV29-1,CSVEDLAGNGYEQYF,TGCAGCGTTGAAGATCTGGCAGGGAATGGTTACGAGCAGTACTTC
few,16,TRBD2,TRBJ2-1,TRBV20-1,CSAKTAGTSGIDEQFF,TGCAGTGCTAAGACAGCCGGGACTAGCGGGATCGATGAGCAGTTCTTC
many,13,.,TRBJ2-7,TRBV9,CASSVDGSYEQYF,TGTGCCAGCAGCGTAGACGGCAGCTACGAGCAGTACTTC
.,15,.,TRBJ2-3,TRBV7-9,CASSLSEGFTDTQYF,TGTGCCAGCAGCTTATCCGAGGGGTTCACAGATACGCAGTATTTT
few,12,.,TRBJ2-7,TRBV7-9,CASSLVMGEQYF,TGTGCCAGCAGCTTAGTAATGGGCGAGCAGTACTTC
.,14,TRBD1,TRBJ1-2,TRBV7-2,CASSTAGTGNGYTF,TGTGCCAGCAGCACGGCCGGGACAGGGAATGGCTACACCTTC
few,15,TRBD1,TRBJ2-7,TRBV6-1,CASSYAGDRLYEQYF,TGTGCCAGCTCATACGCCGGGGACAGACTCTACGAGCAGTACTTC
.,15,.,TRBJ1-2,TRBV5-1,CASSLGTENNYGYTF,TGCGCCAGCAGCTTGGGGACAGAAAATAACTATGGCTACACCTTC
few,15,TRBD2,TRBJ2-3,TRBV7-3,CASSPTGGHADTQYF,TGTGCCAGCAGCCCAACGGGGGGGCACGCAGATACGCAGTATTTT
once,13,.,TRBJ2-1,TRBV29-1,CSVRHSSYNEQFF,TGCAGCGTTAGACACAGCTCCTACAATGAGCAGTTCTTC
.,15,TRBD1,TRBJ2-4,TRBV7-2,CASSLWDRAENIQYF,TGTGCCAGCAGCCTTTGGGACAGGGCGGAAAACATTCAGTACTTC
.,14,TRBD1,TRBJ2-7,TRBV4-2,CASSWDSTSYEQYF,TGTGCCAGCAGCTGGGACAGCACCTCCTACGAGCAGTACTTC
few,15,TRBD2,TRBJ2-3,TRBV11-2,CASNGQAGEEDTQYF,TGTGCCAGCAACGGCCAAGCGGGGGAGGAGGATACGCAGTATTTT
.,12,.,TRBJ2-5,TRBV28,CASSWTGTSGYF,TGTGCCAGCAGTTGGACCGGGACATCAGGGTACTTC
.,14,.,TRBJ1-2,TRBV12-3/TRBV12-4,CASSLSPGTCGYTF,TGTGCCAGCAGTTTAAGTCCAGGGACCTGTGGCTACACCTTC
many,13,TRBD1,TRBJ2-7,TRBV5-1,CASSFRTGYEQYF,TGCGCCAGCAGCTTCAGGACAGGCTACGAGCAGTACTTC
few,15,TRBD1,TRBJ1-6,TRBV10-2,CASQLTGPSRTPLHF,TGCGCCAGTCAGCTGACAGGGCCCTCGAGGACACCCCTCCACTTT
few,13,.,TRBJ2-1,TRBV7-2,CASGPRGYNEQFF,TGTGCCAGCGGCCCCCGGGGCTACAATGAGCAGTTCTTC
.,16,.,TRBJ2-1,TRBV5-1,CASSLPSLRPNNEQFF,TGCGCCAGCAGCTTGCCTAGCCTTCGCCCCAACAATGAGCAGTTCTTC
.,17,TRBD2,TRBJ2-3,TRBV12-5,CASGLVSQRGITDTQYF,TGTGCTAGTGGTTTGGTTTCGCAGCGGGGGATCACAGATACGCAGTATTTT
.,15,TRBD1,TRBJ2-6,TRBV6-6,CASTYRGGGANVLTF,TGTGCCAGCACCTACAGGGGTGGTGGGGCCAACGTCCTGACTTTC
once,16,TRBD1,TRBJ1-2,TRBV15,CATSRGPGTVNYGYTF,TGTGCCACCAGCAGAGGGCCTGGGACAGTTAACTATGGTTACACCTTC
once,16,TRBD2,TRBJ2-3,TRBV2,CASSRLAGGLADTQYF,TGTGCCAGCAGTAGATTAGCGGGGGGGCTCGCAGATACGCAGTATTTT
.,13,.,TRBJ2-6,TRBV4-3,CASSQDREMVLTF,TGCGCCAGCAGCCAAGACAGGGAAATGGTCCTGACTTTC
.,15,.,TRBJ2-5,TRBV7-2,CASSLQGRTVETQYF,TGTGCCAGCAGCTTACAGGGTCGTACAGTGGAGACCCAGTACTTC
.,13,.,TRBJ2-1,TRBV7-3,CASSLYPSNEQFF,TGTGCCAGCAGCTTATACCCCTCGAATGAGCAGTTCTTC
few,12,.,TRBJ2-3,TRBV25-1,CASSESRKTQYF,TGTGCCAGCAGTGAAAGTAGGAAGACGCAGTATTTT
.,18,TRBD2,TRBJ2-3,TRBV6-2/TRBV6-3,CASSPPRTSGGVTDTQYF,TGTGCCAGCAGTCCCCCTAGGACTAGCGGGGGGGTTACAGATACGCAGTATTTT
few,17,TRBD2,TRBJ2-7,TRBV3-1,CASSRASGAKKDYEQYF,TGTGCCAGCAGCCGCGCTAGCGGGGCAAAAAAGGACTACGAGCAGTACTTC
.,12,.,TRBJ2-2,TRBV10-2,CASCMAPGELFF,TGCGCCAGTTGTATGGCCCCCGGGGAGCTGTTTTTT
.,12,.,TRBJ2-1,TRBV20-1,CSAAPTYNEQFF,TGCAGTGCTGCCCCAACTTACAATGAGCAGTTCTTC
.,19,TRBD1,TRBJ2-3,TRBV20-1,CSARDPRQGALPSTDTQYF,TGCAGTGCTAGAGATCCGCGACAGGGGGCCCTCCCTAGCACAGATACGCAGTATTTT
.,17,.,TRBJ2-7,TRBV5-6,CASSLGGSGTWVNEQYF,TGTGCCAGCAGCTTGGGAGGGTCCGGGACATGGGTGAACGAGCAGTACTTC
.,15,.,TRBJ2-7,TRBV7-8,CASSSVQGSFYEQYF,TGTGCCAGCAGTTCCGTACAGGGAAGTTTCTACGAGCAGTACTTC
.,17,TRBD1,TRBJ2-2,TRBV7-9,CASSSQPGTGGFGELFF,TGTGCCAGCAGCTCCCAACCCGGGACAGGGGGCTTCGGGGAGCTGTTTTTT
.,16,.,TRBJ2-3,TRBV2,CASSGRGGRGTDTQYF,TGTGCCAGCAGTGGCCGGGGCGGAAGAGGCACAGATACGCAGTATTTT
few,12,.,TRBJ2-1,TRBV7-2,CASSLVGIWQFF,TGTGCCAGCAGCTTAGTGGGGATTTGGCAGTTCTTC
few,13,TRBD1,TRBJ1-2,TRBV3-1,CASSQIGQGPYTF,TGTGCCAGCAGCCAGATCGGACAGGGACCTTACACCTTC
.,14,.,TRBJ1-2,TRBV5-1,CASRTGPENYGYTF,TGCGCCAGCAGAACCGGACCGGAGAACTATGGCTACACCTTC
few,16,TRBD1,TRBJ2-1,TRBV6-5,CASSCSPQGATDEQFF,TGTGCCAGCAGTTGCTCCCCCCAGGGGGCAACTGATGAGCAGTTCTTC
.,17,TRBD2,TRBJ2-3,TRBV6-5,CVSSWERRGGDTDTQYF,TGTGTCAGCAGTTGGGAGCGGCGGGGGGGTGACACAGATACGCAGTATTTT
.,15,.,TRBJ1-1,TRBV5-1,CASSLNQPANTEAFF,TGCGCCAGCAGCTTGAACCAGCCGGCGAACACTGAAGCTTTCTTT
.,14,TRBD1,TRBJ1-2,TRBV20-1,CSARDQGGLVGYTF,TGCAGTGCTAGAGACCAGGGGGGGCTGGTGGGCTACACCTTC
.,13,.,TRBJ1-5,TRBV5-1,CASSLTGVQPQHF,TGTGCCAGCAGCTTAACGGGGGTTCAGCCCCAGCATTTT